The 22 T cell receptor beta chains below were found in one sample sequenced in a study of blood T cell repertoires in COVID-19. Produced via immunoSEQ multiplex PCR; TCRdb's table is partial and in-frame only. The table has more than 70,000 clones, around 77% seen once. The sequenced material came from peripheral blood. The receptors were gathered from a human donor in a cohort sampled during active COVID-19.

The chain links TRBV5-1 to TRBJ2-7, with 9 positions matching TRBD1. V lost 4 bases to trimming and J lost 6 bases; unmatched junction nucleotides: 14. The CDR3 contains 16 residues. The germline V gene has CDR1 SGHRS and CDR2 YFSETQ. The CDR3 DNA sequence: TGCGCCAGCAGCCCCGGAGGGGGGACAGGGAGGCTCGAGCAGTACTTC. This sequence encodes CASSPGGGTGRLEQYF.

The genes are TRBV7-2 and TRBJ2-7; 10 bases align to TRBD1. The CDR3 consists of 15 residues. V gave up 2 bases and J gave up 6 bases; unmatched junction bases: 7. The germline CDR1 and CDR2 sequences are SGHTA and FQGNSA. The DNA for the CDR3 is TGTGCCAGCAGCTTACGACAGGGGGCTGAGTTCGAGCAGTACTTC. It translates to CASSLRQGAEFEQYF.

This chain joins TRBV3-1 (or the pseudogene TRBV3-2) and TRBJ1-4, with 7 bases matching TRBD1. The CDR3 has 16 amino acids. Looked up from germline, CDR1 is LGHDT and CDR2 is YNNKEL (reference sequence). V lost 0 bases and J lost 5; bases outside the gene matches: 6. CDR3 DNA sequence: TGTGCCAGCAGCCAAGATTCCGGGACAGAAAATGAAAAACTGTTTTTT. Translation gives CASSQDSGTENEKLFF.

This rearrangement joins TRBV30 to TRBJ2-6, with 7 nucleotides matching TRBD1. This CDR3 contains 14 residues. V dropped 5 bases and J dropped 2; count of bases not matched to a gene: 3. The V gene's germline CDR1 is GTSNPN and CDR2 SVGIG (reference sequence). For the CDR3, the DNA is TGTGCCTGGGCAACAGGGGCTGGGGCCAACGTCCTGACTTTC. It specifies CAWATGAGANVLTF.

The gene calls are TRBV5-5 and TRBJ1-1; 7 bases fit TRBD1. The CDR3 totals 13 residues. Germline V gene data show CDR1 as SGHKS and CDR2 as YYEKEE (reference sequence). V gave up 2 bases and J gave up 10 bases; unmatched junction bases: 8. The CDR3 sequence: CASSFDRANLAFF. The CDR3 nucleotides read TGTGCCAGCAGCTTTGACAGGGCTAATCTAGCTTTCTTT.

The chain has TRBV28 and TRBJ2-6, with D unclear. The length of the CDR3 is 15 residues. CDR1 and CDR2 from the germline V gene are MDHEN and SYDVKM. V dropped 4 bases and J dropped 0 bases, with 7 bases sitting between them. The CDR3 region is CASSSRRSGANVLTF. CDR3 coding DNA: TGTGCCAGCAGTTCGCGCCGCTCTGGGGCCAACGTCCTGACTTTC.

This chain connects TRBV5-1 to TRBJ2-2, with 9 bases matching TRBD1. J was trimmed by 7 bases and V by 3 bases; bases with no gene match: 4. This CDR3 has 14 amino acids. Per germline, CDR1 SGHRS and CDR2 YFSETQ. CDR3: CASSSQGAVGELFF. The CDR3 DNA follows: TGCGCCAGCAGCTCACAGGGGGCGGTCGGGGAGCTGTTTTTT.

Only one count was recorded for this clone. V gene TRBV18 combines with J gene TRBJ1-1; possibly TRBD1 for D (6 bases). Germline V CDR1 and CDR2: KGHSH, LQKENI. V gave up 3 bases and J gave up 11 bases, with 31 bases separating them. The CDR3 runs to 18 residues. The CDR3 DNA reads TGTGCCAGCTCACCGCAAACACCCCTAGGGGGGGGCAGGTTCTTGGCTTTCTTT. It yields the protein CASSPQTPLGGGRFLAFF.

This chain uses TRBV5-4 with TRBJ2-7; 10 nucleotides match TRBD1. Trimming removed 0 bases from V and 2 bases from J; junction bases left unmatched: 5. CDR3 length: 16 amino acids. Per the germline V gene, CDR1 is SGHNT and CDR2 is YYREEE (reference sequence). Here the CDR3 reads CASSLVTGTGAYEQYF. CDR3 DNA: TGTGCCAGCAGCTTGGTGACCGGGACAGGGGCCTACGAGCAGTACTTC.

The chain couples TRBV19 to TRBJ1-3, with TRBD1 identical over 8 bases. V lost 2 bases, J lost 0 bases, and 6 bases stayed unmatched. The germline V gene encodes CDR1 LNHDA and CDR2 SQIVND (reference sequence). The CDR3 is 17 residues long. The CDR3 coding sequence is TGTGCCAGTAGTATAAAAGACAGGGGTCTCTCTGGAAACACCATATATTTT. It is translated as CASSIKDRGLSGNTIYF.

This clone occurred a few times. V is TRBV3-1 (or the pseudogene TRBV3-2) and J is TRBJ2-2, with D possibly matching TRBD2 (6 bases). Trimming cost V 0 bases and J 4 bases, with 12 bases left between them. Germline CDR1 is LGHDT and CDR2 is YNNKEL (reference sequence). CDR3 length: 16 amino acids. The DNA of the CDR3 is TGTGCCAGCAGCCAAGATGGTGGGGGGATCACCGGGGAGCTGTTTTTT. Translated: CASSQDGGGITGELFF.

This rearrangement joins TRBV5-4 to TRBJ2-1; 7 positions match TRBD2. The V gene's germline CDR1 is SGHNT and CDR2 YYREEE (reference sequence). This CDR3 is built from 13 residues. J was trimmed by 7 bases and V by 4 bases; bases with no gene match: 5. CDR3 nucleotides: TGTGCCAGCAGCACCCTGGGGGGGAATGAGCAGTTCTTC. Protein sequence: CASSTLGGNEQFF.

The chain couples TRBV7-2 to TRBJ2-3; no clear D gene. Germline CDR1 reads SGHTA; CDR2 reads FQGNSA. The CDR3 covers 15 residues. V lost 1 base to trimming and J lost 1 base, with 9 bases between them. CDR3 coding DNA: TGTGCCAGCAGCTTAGTAGTGCTCGGCACAGATACGCAGTATTTT. Translating gives CASSLVVLGTDTQYF.

The CDR3 DNA follows: TGTGCCAGTAGTATGGGGGAAGGACAGGGGGTATGGAATTCACCCCTCCACTTT. Its protein product is CASSMGEGQGVWNSPLHF. This sequence joins TRBV19 and TRBJ1-6, with 10 bases fitting TRBD1. V trimming: 3 bases; J trimming: 7 bases; junction bases outside the gene matches: 12. CDR1 is LNHDA, CDR2 SQIVND, per germline (reference sequence). This CDR3 comprises 18 residues.

V gene TRBV28 combines with J gene TRBJ2-7; the D gene is possibly TRBD2 (6 bases). The V end was cut by 5 bases, the J end by 1 base, with 9 bases between. The CDR3 is made up of 13 amino acids. CDR1 and CDR2 (germline): MDHEN, SYDVKM. Here the CDR3 DNA reads TGTGCCAGCAGTGGAGGGCAGTCCTACGAGCAGTACTTC. It specifies CASSGGQSYEQYF.

V usage is TRBV7-2 and J usage is TRBJ2-5, with D possibly being TRBD2 (5 bases). The CDR3 consists of 14 residues. V gave up 5 bases and J gave up 1 base, with 11 bases separating them. CDR1 is SGHTA, CDR2 FQGNSA, per germline. CDR3 nucleotides: TGTGCCAGCAGCCTTCGACGGGGCCAAGAGACCCAGTACTTC. Protein: CASSLRRGQETQYF.

The V call is TRBV27, the J call TRBJ2-2; 8 bases are a match to TRBD2. This CDR3 is built from 16 residues. The germline V gene has CDR1 MNHEY and CDR2 SMNVEV (reference sequence). V gave up 5 bases and J gave up 1 base; unmatched junction bases: 6. The CDR3 spells CASSHAGGWNTGELFF. The CDR3 DNA reads as TGTGCCAGCAGTCACGCGGGGGGATGGAACACCGGGGAGCTGTTTTTT.

V usage is TRBV7-3 and J usage is TRBJ2-3, with D possibly matching TRBD2 (7 bases). The CDR3 covers 17 residues. In germline, CDR1 is SGHTA, CDR2 FQGTGA. V was cut by 5 bases and J by 2 bases, with 20 bases left in between. The CDR3 spells CASSPNPRGPLTDTQYF. CDR3 in DNA: TGTGCCAGCAGCCCAAACCCGCGGGGGCCACTCACAGATACGCAGTATTTT.

This clone is medium-sized within its sample. The chain couples TRBV7-7 to TRBJ1-3, with 10 bases aligning to TRBD1. The V gene end was trimmed by 5 bases and the J gene end by 0 bases; junction bases not matched to a gene: 7. This CDR3 has 17 residues. Germline V gives CDR1 SSHAT, CDR2 FNYEAQ (reference sequence). The CDR3 region is CASSPGQGVPSGNTIYF. The CDR3 nucleotides are TGTGCCAGCAGCCCCGGACAGGGGGTGCCCTCTGGAAACACCATATATTTT.

The chain employs TRBV9 and TRBJ1-2, with D tentatively TRBD1 (5 bases). This CDR3 has 15 amino acids. Per germline, CDR1 SGDLS and CDR2 YYNGEE. Trimming pared 4 bases from V and 5 bases from J, leaving 18 bases between. The CDR3 spells CASSPRTNEPYGYTF. The CDR3, as DNA: TGTGCCAGCAGCCCCCGGACAAACGAGCCATATGGCTACACCTTC.

The chain employs TRBV12-3 or TRBV12-4 and TRBJ2-5, with D possibly TRBD1 on 5 matching bases. The CDR3 spans 13 residues. V gave up 3 bases and J gave up 2 bases, with 7 bases separating them. The chain's CDR3 is CASSLDIQETQYF. The DNA of the CDR3 is TGTGCCAGCAGTTTGGACATTCAAGAGACCCAGTACTTC.

This clone was seen more than once but under ten times. In DNA, the CDR3 is TGTGCCAGCTCATCGACCGGCTACCGGGTCCCAGATACGCAGTATTTT. Translated: CASSSTGYRVPDTQYF. The V call is TRBV18, the J call TRBJ2-3; D unresolved. The CDR3 has 16 residues. CDR1 and CDR2 (germline): KGHSH, LQKENI. Trimming left V 5 bases short and J 4 bases short, with 19 bases between.